This T cell receptor beta chain was found in a study of human T cells and chemical hapten exposure. Overall study results and limits: There was a positive correlation between PT1 expanded TCR counts and patch test score.

To note about this clonotype: Its target is unknown.

The CDR3 covers 16 residues. CDR1 is DFQATT and CDR2 is SNEGSKA in the germline V gene (reference sequence). With 3 bases clipped from V and 0 bases from J, the junction kept 6 bases outside the gene matches. Time point here: patch test 3, about 24 weeks after DPC sensitization. As for treatment: therapeutic diphenylcyclopropenone sensitization with weekly scalp DPC. Staff drew blood before applying each patch test. TCRdb processed the RACE reads anew with MiXCR; each CDR3 protein has one entry. In the table there are about 170,000 distinct CDR3 sequences, about a quarter of which are singletons. Sequenced material: whole blood, taken in connection with sensitization to the hapten diphenylcyclopropenone (DPC). The sequence was obtained from a woman aged 18 to 35 with alopecia areata. Some clones in this sample may be carry-over from other donors' samples. The chain is built from TRBV20-1 and TRBJ2-7, with 12 bases fitting TRBD2. The CDR3 is CSASGPSGGASYEQYF. DNA of the CDR3: TGCAGTGCTAGCGGGCCTAGCGGGGGGGCCTCCTACGAGCAGTACTTC.